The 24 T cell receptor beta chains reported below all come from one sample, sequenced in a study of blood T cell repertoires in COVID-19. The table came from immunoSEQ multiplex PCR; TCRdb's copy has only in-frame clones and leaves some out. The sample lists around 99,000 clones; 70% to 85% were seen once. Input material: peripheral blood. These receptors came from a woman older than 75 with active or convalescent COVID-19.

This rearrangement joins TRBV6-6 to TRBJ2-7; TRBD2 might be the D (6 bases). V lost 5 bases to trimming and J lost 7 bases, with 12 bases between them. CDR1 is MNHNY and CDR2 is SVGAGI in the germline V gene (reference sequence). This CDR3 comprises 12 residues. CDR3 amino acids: CASSNPGREQYF. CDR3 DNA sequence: TGTGCCAGCAGTAATCCAGGGAGGGAGCAGTACTTC.

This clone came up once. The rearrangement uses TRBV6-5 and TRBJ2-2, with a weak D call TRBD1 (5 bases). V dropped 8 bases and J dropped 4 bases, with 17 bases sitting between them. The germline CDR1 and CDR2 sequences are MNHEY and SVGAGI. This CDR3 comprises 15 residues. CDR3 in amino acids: CASGRVRVGTGELFF. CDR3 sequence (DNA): TGTGCCAGCGGAAGGGTCAGGGTCGGCACCGGGGAGCTGTTTTTT.

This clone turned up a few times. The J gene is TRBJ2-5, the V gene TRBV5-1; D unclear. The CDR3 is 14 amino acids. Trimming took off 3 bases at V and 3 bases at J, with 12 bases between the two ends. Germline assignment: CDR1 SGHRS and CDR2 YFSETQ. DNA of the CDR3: TGCGCCAGCAGCTCGGTAGGCCAGGAAGAGACCCAGTACTTC. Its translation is CASSSVGQEETQYF.

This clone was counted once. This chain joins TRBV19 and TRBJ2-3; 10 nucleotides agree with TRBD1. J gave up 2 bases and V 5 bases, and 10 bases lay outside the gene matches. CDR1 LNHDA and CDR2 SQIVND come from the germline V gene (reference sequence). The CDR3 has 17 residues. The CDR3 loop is CASSLPGDRGHTDTQYF. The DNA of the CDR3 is TGTGCCAGTAGTCTGCCGGGGGACAGGGGACACACAGATACGCAGTATTTT.

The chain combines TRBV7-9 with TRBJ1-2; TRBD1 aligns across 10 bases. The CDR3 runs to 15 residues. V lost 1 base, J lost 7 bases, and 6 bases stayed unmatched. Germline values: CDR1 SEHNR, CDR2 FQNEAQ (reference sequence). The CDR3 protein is CASSLEGQGNGGYTF. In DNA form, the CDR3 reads TGTGCCAGCAGCTTAGAGGGACAGGGGAATGGTGGCTACACCTTC.

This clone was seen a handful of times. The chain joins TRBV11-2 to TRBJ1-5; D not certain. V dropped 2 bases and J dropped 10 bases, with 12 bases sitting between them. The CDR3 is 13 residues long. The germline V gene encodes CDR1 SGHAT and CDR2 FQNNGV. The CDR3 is CASSLSFPGPQHF. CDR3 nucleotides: TGTGCCAGCAGCTTAAGCTTTCCGGGACCCCAGCATTTT.

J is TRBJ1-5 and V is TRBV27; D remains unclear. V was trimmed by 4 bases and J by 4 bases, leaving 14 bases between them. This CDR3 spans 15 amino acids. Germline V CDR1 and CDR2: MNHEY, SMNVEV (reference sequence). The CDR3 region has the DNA TGTGCCAGCAGTTCGGTTCTGGGCCGGAATCAGCCCCAGCATTTT. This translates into CASSSVLGRNQPQHF.

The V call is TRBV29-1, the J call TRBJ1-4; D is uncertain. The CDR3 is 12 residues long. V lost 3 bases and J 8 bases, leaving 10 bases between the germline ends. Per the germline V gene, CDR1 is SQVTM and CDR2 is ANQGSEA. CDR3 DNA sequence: TGCAGCGTTGAGACATATGACGAAAAACTGTTTTTT. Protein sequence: CSVETYDEKLFF.

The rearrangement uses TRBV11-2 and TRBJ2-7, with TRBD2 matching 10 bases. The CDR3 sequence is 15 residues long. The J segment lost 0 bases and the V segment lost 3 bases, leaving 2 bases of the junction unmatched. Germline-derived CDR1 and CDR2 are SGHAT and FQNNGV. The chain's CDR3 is CASSLRTSGSYEQYF. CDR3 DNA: TGTGCCAGCAGCTTGAGGACTAGCGGCTCCTACGAGCAGTACTTC.

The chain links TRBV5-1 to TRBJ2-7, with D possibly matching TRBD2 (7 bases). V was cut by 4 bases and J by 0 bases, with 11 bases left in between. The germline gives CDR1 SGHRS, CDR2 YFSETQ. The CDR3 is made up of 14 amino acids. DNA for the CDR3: TGCGCCAGCAGCGCCGGGGGGCCCTCCTACGAGCAGTACTTC. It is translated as CASSAGGPSYEQYF.

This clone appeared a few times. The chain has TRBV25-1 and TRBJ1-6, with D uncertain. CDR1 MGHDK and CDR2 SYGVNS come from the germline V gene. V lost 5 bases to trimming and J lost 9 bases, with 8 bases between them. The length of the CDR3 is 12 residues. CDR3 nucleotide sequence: TGTGCCAGCAGTCGGGGTCTTTCACCCCTCCACTTT. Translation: CASSRGLSPLHF.

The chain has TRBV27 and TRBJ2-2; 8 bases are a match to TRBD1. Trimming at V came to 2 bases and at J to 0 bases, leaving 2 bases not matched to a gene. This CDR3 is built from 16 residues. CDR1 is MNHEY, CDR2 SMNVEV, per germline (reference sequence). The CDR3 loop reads CASSLAGGANTGELFF. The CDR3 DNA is TGTGCCAGCAGTTTAGCAGGGGGCGCGAACACCGGGGAGCTGTTTTTT.

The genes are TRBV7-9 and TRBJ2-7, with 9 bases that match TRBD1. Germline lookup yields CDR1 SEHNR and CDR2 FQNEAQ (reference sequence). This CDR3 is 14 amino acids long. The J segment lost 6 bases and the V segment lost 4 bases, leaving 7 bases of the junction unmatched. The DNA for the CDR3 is TGTGCCAGCAGCTCCGGGACAGGGTCGGCCGAGCAGTACTTC. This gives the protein CASSSGTGSAEQYF.

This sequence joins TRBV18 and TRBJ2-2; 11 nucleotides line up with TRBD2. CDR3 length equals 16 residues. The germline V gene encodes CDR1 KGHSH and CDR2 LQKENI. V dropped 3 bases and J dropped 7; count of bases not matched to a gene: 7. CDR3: CASSPPGTSGDGELFF. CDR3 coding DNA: TGTGCCAGCTCACCTCCAGGGACTAGCGGCGACGGGGAGCTGTTTTTT.

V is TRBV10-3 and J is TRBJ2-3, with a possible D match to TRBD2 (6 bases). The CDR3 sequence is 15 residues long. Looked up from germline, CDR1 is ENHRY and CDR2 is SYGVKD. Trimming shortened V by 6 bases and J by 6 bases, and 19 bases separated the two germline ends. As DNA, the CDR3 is TGTGCCATCAGGGTCCGGGAGATCAGAGGGGATACGCAGTATTTT. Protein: CAIRVREIRGDTQYF.

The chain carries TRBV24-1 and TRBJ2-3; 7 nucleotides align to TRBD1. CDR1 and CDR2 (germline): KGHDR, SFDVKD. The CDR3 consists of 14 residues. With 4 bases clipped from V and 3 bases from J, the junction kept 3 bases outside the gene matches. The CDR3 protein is CATSERQGTDTQYF. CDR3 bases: TGTGCCACCAGTGAGCGACAGGGAACAGATACGCAGTATTTT.

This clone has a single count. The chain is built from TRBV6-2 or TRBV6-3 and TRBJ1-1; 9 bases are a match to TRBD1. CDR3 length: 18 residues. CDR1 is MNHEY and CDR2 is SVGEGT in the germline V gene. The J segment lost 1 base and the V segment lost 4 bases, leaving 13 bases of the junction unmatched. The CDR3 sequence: CASSFTRPGTGKNTEAFF. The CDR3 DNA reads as TGTGCCAGCAGTTTCACTCGTCCCGGGACAGGGAAGAACACTGAAGCTTTCTTT.

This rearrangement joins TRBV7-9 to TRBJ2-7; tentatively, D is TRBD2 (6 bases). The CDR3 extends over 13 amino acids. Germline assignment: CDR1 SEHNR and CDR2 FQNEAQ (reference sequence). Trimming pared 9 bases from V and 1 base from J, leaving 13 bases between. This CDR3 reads CASRPGGSYEQYF. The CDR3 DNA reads TGTGCCAGTCGTCCCGGGGGATCCTACGAGCAGTACTTC.

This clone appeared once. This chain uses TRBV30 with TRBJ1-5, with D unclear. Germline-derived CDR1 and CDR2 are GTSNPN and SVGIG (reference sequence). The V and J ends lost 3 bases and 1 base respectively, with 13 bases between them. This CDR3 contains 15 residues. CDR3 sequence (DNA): TGTGCCTGGAGCCCCGGCAGCGCGAGCAATCAGCCCCAGCATTTT. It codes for CAWSPGSASNQPQHF.

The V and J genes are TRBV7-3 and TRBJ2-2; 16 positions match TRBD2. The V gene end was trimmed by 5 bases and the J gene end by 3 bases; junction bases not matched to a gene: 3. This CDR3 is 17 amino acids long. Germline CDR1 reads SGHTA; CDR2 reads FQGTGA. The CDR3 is CASSPGTSGRDTGELFF. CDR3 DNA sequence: TGTGCCAGCAGCCCCGGGACTAGCGGGAGGGACACCGGGGAGCTGTTTTTT. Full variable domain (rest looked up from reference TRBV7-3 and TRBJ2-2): GAGVSQTPSNKVTEKGKYVELRCDPISGHTALYWYRQSLGQGPEFLIYFQGTGAADDSGLPNDRFFAVRPEGSVSTLKIQRTERGDSAVYLCASSPGTSGRDTGELFFGEGSRLTVL.

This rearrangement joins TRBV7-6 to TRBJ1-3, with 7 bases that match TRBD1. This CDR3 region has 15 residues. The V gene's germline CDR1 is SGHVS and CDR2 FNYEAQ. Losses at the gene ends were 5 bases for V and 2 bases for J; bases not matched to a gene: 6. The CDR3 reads CASSPRGTPGNTIYF. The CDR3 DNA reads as TGTGCCAGCAGCCCCAGGGGGACGCCTGGAAACACCATATATTTT.

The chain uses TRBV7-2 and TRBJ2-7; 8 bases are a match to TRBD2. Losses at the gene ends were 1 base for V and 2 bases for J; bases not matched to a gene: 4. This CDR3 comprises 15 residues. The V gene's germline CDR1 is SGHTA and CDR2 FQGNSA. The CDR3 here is CASSLEAGVPYEQYF. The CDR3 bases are TGTGCCAGCAGCTTAGAAGCGGGAGTACCCTACGAGCAGTACTTC.

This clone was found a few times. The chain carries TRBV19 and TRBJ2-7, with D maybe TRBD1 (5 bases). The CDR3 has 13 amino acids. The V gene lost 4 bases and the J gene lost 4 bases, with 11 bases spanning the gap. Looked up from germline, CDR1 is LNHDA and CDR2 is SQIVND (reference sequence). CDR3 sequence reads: CASSTNTGYEQYF. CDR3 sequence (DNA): TGTGCCAGTAGTACCAACACAGGATACGAGCAGTACTTC. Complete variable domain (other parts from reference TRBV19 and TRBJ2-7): DGGITQSPKYLFRKEGQNVTLSCEQNLNHDAMYWYRQDPGQGLRLIYYSQIVNDFQKGDIAEGYSVSREKKESFPLTVTSAQKNPTAFYLCASSTNTGYEQYFGPGTRLTVT.

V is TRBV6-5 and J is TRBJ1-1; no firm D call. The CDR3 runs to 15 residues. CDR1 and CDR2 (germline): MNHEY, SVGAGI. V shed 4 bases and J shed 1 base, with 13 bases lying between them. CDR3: CASSFQLAGNTEAFF. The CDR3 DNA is TGTGCCAGCAGTTTCCAACTGGCAGGGAACACTGAAGCTTTCTTT.